These 22 T cell receptor beta chains were sequenced from one sample in a study of T-cell reconstitution after alpha-beta-depleted transplantation in children. Preparation of the TCRbeta library used unique molecular identifiers. TCRdb reprocessed the PCR reads with MiXCR, giving one entry per CDR3 protein. The table has 240,000 or so distinct CDR3 sequences, 12% seen once. The sequencing used PBMCs from the stem cell graft donor, collected from the stem cell graft. These receptors originate from a human donor who donated a stem cell graft to a child with acute lymphoblastic leukemia.

J is TRBJ1-6 and V is TRBV25-1; D gene uncertain. The CDR3 consists of 12 residues. Trimming stripped 2 bases from V and 9 bases from J, with 5 bases between. Germline V gene lookup returns CDR1 MGHDK and CDR2 SYGVNS. CDR3 residues: CASSEGSSPLHF. In DNA form, the CDR3 reads TGTGCCAGCAGTGAAGGGAGTTCACCCCTCCACTTT.

This clonotype was seen many times. V gene TRBV19 combines with J gene TRBJ2-1; D possibly uses TRBD1 or TRBD2 (5 bases each). The CDR3 length is 13 residues. V dropped 7 bases and J dropped 5 bases, with 12 bases sitting between them. The germline V gene has CDR1 LNHDA and CDR2 SQIVND (reference sequence). The CDR3 bases are TGTGCCAGTATCGGCCGGGGCGACAATGAGCAGTTCTTC. Protein product: CASIGRGDNEQFF. The full variable domain, with the rest looked up from reference TRBV19 and TRBJ2-1, is DGGITQSPKYLFRKEGQNVTLSCEQNLNHDAMYWYRQDPGQGLRLIYYSQIVNDFQKGDIAEGYSVSREKKESFPLTVTSAQKNPTAFYLCASIGRGDNEQFFGPGTRLTVL.

In this sample, this clonotype turned up many times. CDR3: CASSLFRDRVSPLHF. CDR3 sequence (DNA): TGTGCCAGCAGTTTGTTCCGGGACAGGGTTTCACCCCTCCACTTT. V is TRBV28 and J is TRBJ1-6; 9 positions agree with TRBD1. This CDR3 comprises 15 residues. Looked up from germline, CDR1 is MDHEN and CDR2 is SYDVKM. V shed 3 bases and J 9 bases; nucleotides not matched to a gene: 6.

Many counts were recorded for this clonotype. CDR3: CSVEGAGTTDYNEQFF. CDR3 in DNA: TGCAGCGTTGAGGGGGCCGGGACCACTGACTACAATGAGCAGTTCTTC. The chain recombines TRBV29-1 with TRBJ2-1; D is perhaps TRBD1 (6 bases). V was clipped by 3 bases and J by 3 bases, with 18 bases between them. The CDR3 consists of 16 residues. The germline V gene encodes CDR1 SQVTM and CDR2 ANQGSEA.

This clonotype was found many times. V gene TRBV5-1 combines with J gene TRBJ2-6, with D tentatively TRBD2 (5 bases). The CDR3 is 15 amino acids. Germline V lookup: CDR1 SGHRS, CDR2 YFSETQ. V lost 2 bases and J lost 2, with 8 bases in between. CDR3 bases: TGCGCCAGCAGCTTAACGGGGACTGGGGCCAACGTCCTGACTTTC. Translation: CASSLTGTGANVLTF.

With regard to this clonotype: The junction shows a germline mismatch at one end, possibly a read error. The chain links TRBV3-1 to TRBJ2-7; 8 bases match TRBD2. Per the germline V gene, CDR1 is LGHDT and CDR2 is YNNKEL (reference sequence). CDR3 size: 15 residues. For the CDR3, the DNA is TGTGCCACCAGCCATAGCGGGGTAGCCTCCTACGAGCAGTACTTC. Translating it yields CATSHSGVASYEQYF.

The J gene is TRBJ2-6, the V gene TRBV28; no clear D. The CDR3 spans 15 residues. The V and J ends lost 6 bases and 2 bases respectively, with 11 bases between them. Germline V gene sequence: CDR1 MDHEN, CDR2 SYDVKM. The CDR3 loop is CASSPGAPGANVLTF. CDR3 bases: TGTGCCAGCAGCCCGGGTGCCCCTGGGGCCAACGTCCTGACTTTC.

This clonotype was recorded many times. This rearrangement joins TRBV7-9 to TRBJ2-1; the D gene is possibly TRBD2 (5 bases). Germline lookup yields CDR1 SEHNR and CDR2 FQNEAQ (reference sequence). Trimming cost V 4 bases and J 0 bases, with 10 bases left between them. The CDR3 loop spans 15 amino acids. CDR3 region: CASSSDYYSYNEQFF. CDR3 bases: TGTGCCAGCAGCTCCGACTACTACTCCTACAATGAGCAGTTCTTC.

The gene calls are TRBV12-3 or TRBV12-4 and TRBJ2-1; 10 bases are shared with TRBD2. CDR3 length: 15 amino acids. V lost 6 bases to trimming and J lost 4 bases; unmatched junction nucleotides: 6. CDR3 in amino acids: CASSLSGRGYNEQFF. The CDR3 DNA reads as TGTGCCAGCAGCCTGAGCGGGAGGGGATACAATGAGCAGTTCTTC.

This clonotype has a count of ten or more. CDR3 sequence: CSATLTSGRPDTQYF. DNA of the CDR3: TGCAGTGCTACCTTGACTAGCGGGAGGCCAGATACGCAGTATTTT. This chain links TRBV20-1 with TRBJ2-3, with TRBD2 matching over 13 bases. Germline CDR1 DFQATT, CDR2 SNEGSKA (reference sequence). The length of the CDR3 is 15 residues. V shed 4 bases, J shed 4 bases, and the junction held 5 bases outside the gene matches.

This clonotype was detected ten times or more. This chain joins TRBV6-5 and TRBJ2-7; D could derive from TRBD1 or TRBD2 (6 bases each). This CDR3 spans 12 amino acids. Trimming stripped 6 bases from V and 9 bases from J, with 15 bases between. The germline V gene has CDR1 MNHEY and CDR2 SVGAGI. CDR3: CASSSARGVQYF. The CDR3 region has the DNA TGTGCCAGCAGCAGCGCTAGGGGGGTGCAGTACTTC.

CDR3 DNA: TGTGCCAGCAGTTCGCATAGGGGACTAGCGGGCTTTATTAACACCGGGGAGCTGTTTTTT. It yields the protein CASSSHRGLAGFINTGELFF. The rearrangement uses TRBV12-3 or TRBV12-4 and TRBJ2-2; the match to TRBD2 covers 12 bases. Germline trimming cut 4 bases from V and 2 bases from J; bases unmatched to any gene: 14. This CDR3 is 20 amino acids long.

This clonotype was recorded a few times. The CDR3 spells CAISVGIGVYEQYF. The CDR3 DNA sequence: TGTGCCATCAGTGTCGGGATCGGGGTTTACGAGCAGTACTTC. The gene calls are TRBV10-3 and TRBJ2-7; TRBD2 is a possible D gene (5 bases). Trimming took off 4 bases at V and 4 bases at J, with 14 bases between the two ends. The CDR3 runs 14 residues. Germline assignment: CDR1 ENHRY and CDR2 SYGVKD.

This clonotype was seen ten or more times. The V and J genes are TRBV20-1 and TRBJ2-1, with a weak D call TRBD2 (7 bases). V shed 6 bases and J shed 0 bases, with 12 bases lying between them. The CDR3 loop spans 14 amino acids. Looked up from germline, CDR1 is DFQATT and CDR2 is SNEGSKA (reference sequence). The CDR3 DNA reads TGCAGTGCCCATAGGGGGGGCTCCTACAATGAGCAGTTCTTC. Protein: CSAHRGGSYNEQFF.

The table lists this clonotype with many counts. The rearrangement links TRBV21-1 to TRBJ2-2; the D call TRBD2 from the table was never checked on the DNA. TRBV21-1 is shown as a pseudogene. The CDR3 is 14 amino acids. The chain's CDR3 is CASSQRGRTGELFF. The CDR3, as DNA: TGTGCCAGCAGCCAACGGGGGAGGACCGGGGAGCTGTTTTTT.

In its sample, this clonotype was seen many times. The rearrangement uses TRBV20-1 and TRBJ2-7; 7 nucleotides agree with TRBD2. Trimming removed 1 base from V and 2 bases from J; junction bases left unmatched: 5. Germline V CDR1 and CDR2: DFQATT, SNEGSKA (reference sequence). The CDR3 contains 14 residues. DNA for the CDR3: TGCAGTGCTAGAGCCCCTAGCGGAGCCTACGAGCAGTACTTC. This translates into CSARAPSGAYEQYF.

This clonotype was seen ten or more times. This chain connects TRBV7-8 to TRBJ2-2, with a weak D call TRBD1 (6 bases). Trimming removed 0 bases from V and 6 bases from J, with 11 bases in between. Germline V gives CDR1 SGHVS, CDR2 FQNEAQ. There are 15 residues in the CDR3. CDR3 nucleotides: TGTGCCAGCAGCTTAGCGTCGGCAGGGGCCGGGGAGCTGTTTTTT. It specifies CASSLASAGAGELFF.

This clonotype was picked up many times. The rearrangement links TRBV28 to TRBJ2-3; 8 bases align to TRBD2. The CDR3 loop spans 19 amino acids. Germline V gene data show CDR1 as MDHEN and CDR2 as SYDVKM. The V segment lost 4 bases and the J segment 3 bases; nucleotides outside the gene matches: 18. The CDR3: CASSSPPLDRGGPTDTQYF. The CDR3 region has the DNA TGTGCCAGCAGTTCCCCTCCTCTTGACCGCGGGGGGCCAACAGATACGCAGTATTTT. Looking up the rest from reference TRBV28 and TRBJ2-3 gives the full variable domain: DVKVTQSSRYLVKRTGEKVFLECVQDMDHENMFWYRQDPGLGLRLIYFSYDVKMKEKGDIPEGYSVSREKKERFSLILESASTNQTSMYLCASSSPPLDRGGPTDTQYFGPGTRLTVL.

There are many counts of this clonotype. The rearrangement joins TRBV12-3 or TRBV12-4 to TRBJ2-3; 7 bases are a match to TRBD1. The CDR3 has 15 amino acids. After removal of 6 bases from V and 5 bases from J, the junction contained 11 bases not matched to a gene. The chain's CDR3 is CASSSARGLVDTQYF. In DNA, the CDR3 is TGTGCCAGCAGCAGTGCGAGGGGGCTTGTAGATACGCAGTATTTT.

At least ten counts were recorded for this clonotype. The V call is TRBV5-1, the J call TRBJ2-3; the D gene is possibly TRBD2 (6 bases). CDR1 is SGHRS, CDR2 YFSETQ, per germline. V lost 6 bases and J lost 2, with 10 bases in between. This CDR3 has 13 amino acids. CDR3 coding DNA: TGCGCCAGCAATCGCGGGGACACAGATACGCAGTATTTT. This sequence encodes CASNRGDTDTQYF. Drawing the rest from reference TRBV5-1 and TRBJ2-3, the complete variable domain is KAGVTQTPRYLIKTRGQQVTLSCSPISGHRSVSWYQQTPGQGLQFLFEYFSETQRNKGNFPGRFSGRQFSNSRSEMNVSTLELGDSALYLCASNRGDTDTQYFGPGTRLTVL.

This clonotype has at least ten counts. This chain joins TRBV6-1 and TRBJ1-1, with no clear D. V lost 10 bases, J lost 11 bases, and 29 bases lay in between. Germline V gene data show CDR1 as MNHNS and CDR2 as SASEGT. This CDR3 region has 15 residues. CDR3 region: CAIDRGQAEFMGAFF. CDR3 bases: TGTGCCATAGACCGAGGGCAGGCCGAGTTCATGGGGGCTTTCTTT.

This clonotype was observed at least ten times. The J gene is TRBJ2-2, the V gene TRBV6-5; perhaps D is TRBD1 or TRBD2 (5 bases each). CDR1 is MNHEY and CDR2 is SVGAGI in the germline V gene. This CDR3 has 13 amino acids. V gave up 2 bases and J gave up 4 bases, with 5 bases separating them. The CDR3 bases are TGTGCCAGCAGTTACGGGACCACCGGGGAGCTGTTTTTT. It yields the protein CASSYGTTGELFF.